This T cell receptor (beta chain) was found in a study of beta chain features in type 1 diabetes. Study context: Sorted cells from all samples, numbering approximately 110,000,000, were examined. General study results and limits: For patients and controls alike, PCR might favor shorter templates to the same degree. Type 1 diabetes patients had VDJ junctions that carried fewer insertions and more deletions. Moderate but significant shortening of TCRB CDR3s was recorded in all four CD4+ subsets from Type 1 diabetes patients.

Every isolated RNA sample was fully reverse transcribed, so sequencing captured expressed TCRB transcripts. The repertoire was sequenced with immunoSEQ multiplex PCR; TCRdb's copy has only in-frame clones and lacks some. The sample lists some 370,000 clones, over 8.5% seen once, with over 0.45% in the top ten. This clone showed up just a few times. Antigen unknown. The germline CDR1 and CDR2 sequences are MNHEY and SMNVEV (reference sequence). This CDR3 comprises 15 residues. V shed 4 bases, J shed 3 bases, and the junction held 9 bases outside the gene matches. It was via CD45RO/CCR7/CD25/CD127/CD95/CD27 that CD4+ naive, central memory, regulatory and stem cell-like memory cells were sorted.

Material: central memory CD4+ T cells from blood. The gene calls are TRBV27 and TRBJ2-7; TRBD1 agrees at 7 bases. This clonotype originated in a young man with type 1 diabetes. The CDR3 DNA follows: TGTGCCAGCAGTTCGGGACAGAGGGGATTCTACGAGCAGTACTTC. This gives the protein CASSSGQRGFYEQYF.